One and the same sample provided the 20 T cell receptor beta chains below, sequenced in a study of cytomegalovirus exposure and HLA in healthy donors. The PCR contained 60 Vbeta and 13 Jbeta primers. Sequencing used immunoSEQ multiplex PCR; TCRdb keeps in-frame clones, though not all of them. This sample has about 150,000 clones, with about two thirds found just once. The source material was PBMCs. These receptors were collected from a man aged 25 to 45 in good health and CMV-seropositive.

The V call is TRBV7-9, the J call TRBJ2-5; perhaps TRBD2 as D (5 bases). This CDR3 is built from 16 residues. V was trimmed by 2 bases and J by 0 bases, leaving 13 bases between them. Germline CDR1 SEHNR, CDR2 FQNEAQ (reference sequence). For the CDR3, the DNA is TGTGCCAGCAGCTTATTGAAGGGAGCGTACCAAGAGACCCAGTACTTC. It is translated as CASSLLKGAYQETQYF.

The chain employs TRBV30 and TRBJ1-1, with 7 bases fitting TRBD1. This CDR3 has 13 amino acids. Germline V gene sequence: CDR1 GTSNPN, CDR2 SVGIG (reference sequence). J was trimmed by 4 bases and V by 2 bases; bases with no gene match: 4. The CDR3 loop is CAWSTGARTEAFF. Here the CDR3 DNA reads TGTGCCTGGAGTACAGGGGCGCGCACTGAAGCTTTCTTT.

V and J are TRBV29-1 and TRBJ1-1; a weak D match, TRBD1 (6 bases). Germline V gene lookup returns CDR1 SQVTM and CDR2 ANQGSEA. V was clipped by 4 bases and J by 3 bases, with 9 bases between them. The length of the CDR3 is 12 residues. The CDR3 bases are TGCAGCGTTGTTCAGGGGCACACTGAAGCTTTCTTT. This translates into CSVVQGHTEAFF.

The chain couples TRBV27 to TRBJ2-1; D is perhaps TRBD1 (5 bases). The CDR3 length is 11 residues. Trimming cost V 6 bases and J 9 bases, with 9 bases left between them. From germline, CDR1 is MNHEY and CDR2 SMNVEV (reference sequence). Here the CDR3 DNA reads TGTGCCAGCAGGGAAGGGGTTGAGCAGTTCTTC. Translation gives CASREGVEQFF.

In its sample, this clone was seen a few times. This chain links TRBV5-8 with TRBJ1-6; D call uncertain. Germline V gives CDR1 SGHTS, CDR2 YDEGEE. The CDR3 covers 20 residues. V gave up 4 bases and J gave up 8 bases, with 31 bases separating them. CDR3 nucleotides: TGTGCCAGCAGCCCCGACCCTAGACTGAACCAACACGGGAAGTATTCACCCCTCCACTTT. It is translated as CASSPDPRLNQHGKYSPLHF.

The chain joins TRBV10-3 to TRBJ1-4, with 8 bases that match TRBD1. This CDR3 region has 15 residues. Germline V gives CDR1 ENHRY, CDR2 SYGVKD. Trimming took 10 bases from V and 6 from J; bases not matched to a gene: 13. CDR3 nucleotide sequence: TGTGCCAGCAGCCGGACAGGGAGGGAAGATGAAAAACTGTTTTTT. It encodes CASSRTGREDEKLFF.

V and J are TRBV2 and TRBJ2-3; perhaps TRBD1 as D (5 bases). Germline values: CDR1 SNHLY, CDR2 FYNNEI. The CDR3 extends over 14 amino acids. V was shortened by 4 bases and J by 2 bases, with 10 bases between the two germline ends. CDR3 in amino acids: CASSVGQVTDTQYF. The CDR3 DNA reads TGTGCCAGCAGTGTGGGGCAGGTCACAGATACGCAGTATTTT.

The CDR3 loop is CASSMEGGGYTEAFF. The CDR3 bases are TGTGCCAGTAGTATGGAAGGGGGGGGGTACACTGAAGCTTTCTTT. This sequence joins TRBV19 and TRBJ1-1; tentative D call: TRBD1 (6 bases). V was pared by 3 bases and J by 3 bases, with 14 bases between. Germline V gene sequence: CDR1 LNHDA, CDR2 SQIVND (reference sequence). This CDR3 spans 15 amino acids.

The gene calls are TRBV9 and TRBJ2-1, with a tentative D call TRBD1 (6 bases). Germline lookup yields CDR1 SGDLS and CDR2 YYNGEE. There are 15 residues in the CDR3. Trimming removed 4 bases from V and 5 bases from J, with 16 bases in between. The CDR3 coding sequence is TGTGCCAGCAGCCCTGAGGGGGAGATTCACAATGAGCAGTTCTTC. It codes for CASSPEGEIHNEQFF.

The rearrangement joins TRBV27 to TRBJ2-1; D is perhaps TRBD2 (6 bases). Trimming pared 3 bases from V and 8 bases from J, leaving 14 bases between. Looked up from germline, CDR1 is MNHEY and CDR2 is SMNVEV (reference sequence). The CDR3 sequence is 14 residues long. CDR3 nucleotides: TGTGCCAGCAGTTTTAAGGGGAGGAACGATGAGCAGTTCTTC. It encodes CASSFKGRNDEQFF.

This chain joins TRBV2 and TRBJ2-4, with 11 bases that match TRBD2. The CDR3 consists of 18 residues. V was clipped by 5 bases and J by 11 bases; unmatched bases: 20. Germline assignment: CDR1 SNHLY and CDR2 FYNNEI. The CDR3 loop is CASSRGLAGGPASNVQYF. CDR3 nucleotide sequence: TGTGCCAGCAGTAGAGGATTAGCGGGAGGGCCAGCAAGTAACGTTCAGTACTTC.

The chain couples TRBV21-1 to TRBJ2-5; TRBD2 reflects the table's D call only, with no check against the DNA. TRBV21-1 is a recognized pseudogene. This CDR3 region has 15 residues. In DNA, the CDR3 is TGTGCCAGCAGGTTCACTAGCGGGAGAAAAGAGACCCAGTACTTC. It yields the protein CASRFTSGRKETQYF.

This rearrangement joins TRBV10-3 to TRBJ2-2, with D possibly being TRBD2 (6 bases). The germline gives CDR1 ENHRY, CDR2 SYGVKD. V was clipped by 3 bases and J by 5 bases, with 16 bases between them. The CDR3 has 16 residues. The CDR3 loop reads CAISDPRGGRTGELFF. The CDR3 nucleotides read TGTGCCATCAGTGATCCGAGGGGAGGAAGGACCGGGGAGCTGTTTTTT.

The chain combines TRBV30 with TRBJ1-5, with TRBD1 as a possible D gene (5 bases). The CDR3 sequence is 11 residues long. CDR1 and CDR2 from the germline V gene are GTSNPN and SVGIG (reference sequence). Trimming took 7 bases from V and 7 from J, leaving 11 bases between them. This chain's CDR3 is CASGGDQPQHF. CDR3 coding DNA: TGTGCCTCCGGGGGGGACCAGCCCCAGCATTTT.

The sample holds a few counts of this clone. The rearrangement links TRBV18 to TRBJ2-7; 10 bases match TRBD1. Germline CDR1 is KGHSH and CDR2 is LQKENI. The V segment lost 2 bases and the J segment 4 bases; nucleotides outside the gene matches: 14. The CDR3 covers 18 residues. The CDR3 is CASSPSTTGTGVAYEQYF. Written as DNA, the CDR3 is TGTGCCAGCTCACCATCCACCACCGGGACAGGGGTTGCTTACGAGCAGTACTTC.

Worth noting for this clone: Mismatch with germline at one junction end may stem from a read error. This chain connects TRBV5-8 to TRBJ2-7; a weak D match, TRBD2 (5 bases). The V gene's germline CDR1 is SGHTS and CDR2 YDEGEE. This CDR3 has 9 residues. The CDR3 is CASSLARTF. CDR3 in DNA: TGTGCCAGCAGCTTGGCCCGGACTTTC.

The chain couples TRBV19 to TRBJ2-4, with 11 bases matching TRBD2. The CDR3 has 14 residues. Losses at the gene ends were 7 bases for V and 7 bases for J; bases not matched to a gene: 6. Germline V lookup: CDR1 LNHDA, CDR2 SQIVND (reference sequence). In DNA, the CDR3 is TGTGCCAGTACTCCTAGCGGGGGGTTTAACATTCAGTACTTC. It yields the protein CASTPSGGFNIQYF.

The chain links TRBV4-1 to TRBJ2-5, with TRBD1 as a possible D gene (5 bases). The DNA end is a closer match to TRBJ2-7, so the J assignment may be wrong. There are 13 residues in the CDR3. Germline CDR1 MGHRA, CDR2 YSYEKL. This chain's CDR3 is CASSQDQGNEQYF. CDR3 bases: TGCGCCAGCAGCCAGGACCAGGGCAACGAGCAGTACTTC.

CDR3 bases: TGTGCCAGCAGCTTAGGAGTGGTGGCGACATTCCAGTTCTTC. It yields the protein CASSLGVVATFQFF. This chain joins TRBV7-2 and TRBJ2-1; D is undetermined. V was cut by 1 base and J by 13 bases, with 17 bases left in between. Germline loops: CDR1 SGHTA, CDR2 FQGNSA. The CDR3 covers 14 residues.

This CDR3 is CASSERGARGNDGYTF. The CDR3 DNA sequence: TGTGCCAGCAGTGAAAGGGGGGCGCGGGGGAATGATGGCTACACCTTC. The chain carries TRBV2 and TRBJ1-2; D possibly corresponds to TRBD1 (6 bases). The germline V gene encodes CDR1 SNHLY and CDR2 FYNNEI. The CDR3 runs 16 residues. The V and J ends lost 2 bases and 6 bases respectively, with 19 bases between them. Full variable domain (missing parts from reference TRBV2 and TRBJ1-2): EPEVTQTPSHQVTQMGQEVILRCVPISNHLYFYWYRQILGQKVEFLVSFYNNEISEKSEIFDDQFSVERPDGSNFTLKIRSTKLEDSAMYFCASSERGARGNDGYTFGSGTRLTVV.